The present entry profiles one T cell receptor (beta chain) with its context. Trimming shortened V by 2 bases and J by 6 bases, and 13 bases separated the two germline ends. The length of the CDR3 is 15 residues. CDR1 and CDR2 (germline): MNHEY, SMNVEV (reference sequence). This record belongs to a study of blood T cell repertoires in COVID-19. Study in general: Collection of acute and convalescent COVID-19 samples took place in the United States, Italy and Spain. Nucleic acid was either cDNA or gDNA, and it came from T cells, B-cell-depleted T cells, or PBMCs.

Study processing details: Researchers report that nucleated cell counts were estimated from reference gene primer amplification. Profiling relied on immunoSEQ multiplex PCR, and the TCRdb table lists in-frame clones only, not all of them. The DNA was the basis for D and trimming; V, J and clone size are from that table. The sample contains some 200,000 clones, approximately 90% of which appear only once. J is TRBJ1-4 and V is TRBV27, with a weak D call TRBD1 (5 bases). The sequenced material came from peripheral blood. The sequence was collected from a man older than 75 with acute or convalescent COVID-19. In DNA, the CDR3 is TGTGCCAGCAGTTTAGGCAGTTTCAGGGATGAAAAACTGTTTTTT. This encodes CASSLGSFRDEKLFF. Together with reference TRBV27 and TRBJ1-4, the CDR3 gives the full variable domain: EAQVTQNPRYLITVTGKKLTVTCSQNMNHEYMSWYRQDPGLGLRQIYYSMNVEVTDKGDVPEGYKVSRKEKRNFPLILESPSPNQTSLYFCASSLGSFRDEKLFFGSGTQLSVL.